The sequence of this T cell receptor (beta chain) was determined in a study of shared clonotypes between healthy human individuals. General observations from the study: Estimated richness values were generally larger in naive subsets than in memory subsets.

Participating donors were healthy, HIV-negative adults free of recent acute infections or vaccinations. Concerning this clone itself: Its antigen is as yet unknown.

This CDR3 contains 17 residues. V gave up 6 bases and J gave up 0 bases, with 18 bases separating them. Germline CDR1 is MNHEY and CDR2 is SMNVEV (reference sequence). Measured with immunoSEQ multiplex PCR; TCRdb has only the in-frame clones, and not every one. The table records 2,500,000 or so clones, over 85% of them present only once. The TCR originated in a man in his late teens or twenties in good health. The chain combines TRBV27 with TRBJ2-1; possible D gene TRBD1, 5 bases. Sequencing used naive CD4+ T cells sorted from blood. Described subset: CD45RA+ positively selected. The CDR3 bases are TGTGCCAGCAGGTCCGTCACAGGCCTCAGCTCCTACAATGAGCAGTTCTTC. This translates into CASRSVTGLSSYNEQFF.